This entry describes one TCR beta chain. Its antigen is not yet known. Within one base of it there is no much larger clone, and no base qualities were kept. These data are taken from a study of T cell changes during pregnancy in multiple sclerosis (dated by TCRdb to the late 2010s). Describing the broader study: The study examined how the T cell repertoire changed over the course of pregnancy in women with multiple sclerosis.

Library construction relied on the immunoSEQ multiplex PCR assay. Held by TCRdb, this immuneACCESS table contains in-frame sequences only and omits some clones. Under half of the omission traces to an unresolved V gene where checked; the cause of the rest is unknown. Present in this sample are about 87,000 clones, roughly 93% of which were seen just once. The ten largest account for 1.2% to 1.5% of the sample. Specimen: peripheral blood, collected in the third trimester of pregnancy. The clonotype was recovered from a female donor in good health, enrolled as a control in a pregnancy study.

The sequenced DNA: TGTGCCAGCAGCAAGGGACTAGCGGCCGGGGAGCTGTTTTTT. It encodes CASSKGLAAGELFF. The chain is encoded by TRBV7-9 joined to TRBJ2-2; 11 middle bases align to TRBD2. The CDR3, from cysteine to phenylalanine, totals 14 residues. CDR3 DNA only is kept here, 42 bases in frame from base 1. At the junction V is shortened by 5 bases and J by 6 bases; bases outside the gene matches: 2. From the germline V gene (reference sequence), CDR1 is SEHNR and CDR2 is FQNEAQ. Joined to the reference TRBV7-9 and TRBJ2-2 proteins, this CDR3 gives the full variable domain: DTGVSQNPRHKITKRGQNVTFRCDPISEHNRLYWYRQTLGQGPEFLTYFQNEAQLEKSRLLSDRFSAERPKGSFSTLEIQRTEQGDSAMYLCASSKGLAAGELFFGEGSRLTVL.